This T cell receptor beta chain came from a study of T cell responses to AZD1222 COVID-19 vaccine. The table came from immunoSEQ multiplex PCR; TCRdb's copy has only in-frame clones and leaves some out. The top ten clones hold about 4.5% of a sample with about 120,000 clones, 85% to 90% of them seen once. With 5 bases removed from V and 4 bases from J, the gap between germline ends came to 11 bases. In germline, CDR1 is SEHNR, CDR2 FQNEAQ (reference sequence). The CDR3 loop spans 13 amino acids. The receptor's source is an adult in good health. The J gene is TRBJ1-1, the V gene TRBV7-9, with a weak D call TRBD1 (6 bases). The source was peripheral blood, collected on day 0 of AZD1222 vaccination. In DNA, the CDR3 is TGTGCCAGCAGCGGGGGGGCCGGCACTGAAGCTTTCTTT. It translates to CASSGGAGTEAFF.